The entry that follows covers one TCR beta chain sequence. The source of the sample is a study of response to subunit inactivated influenza vaccine. TCRdb analysed the RT-PCR reads with MiXCR anew, one entry per CDR3 protein. The table records fewer than 650,000 distinct CDR3 sequences, approximately 12% of them present only once. In germline, CDR1 is MNHNS, CDR2 SASEGT. V gave up 8 bases and J gave up 5 bases, with 16 bases separating them. This CDR3 is built from 14 residues. The sequencing here drew on PBMCs from blood, taken about 40 days after vaccination. The chain uses TRBV6-1 and TRBJ1-5; tentative D call: TRBD1 (5 bases). The receptor comes from a man aged 50 to 60 who received an inactivated influenza vaccine. The CDR3 sequence: CASSRGVWDQPQHF. DNA for the CDR3: TGTGCCAGCTCACGAGGGGTGTGGGATCAGCCCCAGCATTTT.